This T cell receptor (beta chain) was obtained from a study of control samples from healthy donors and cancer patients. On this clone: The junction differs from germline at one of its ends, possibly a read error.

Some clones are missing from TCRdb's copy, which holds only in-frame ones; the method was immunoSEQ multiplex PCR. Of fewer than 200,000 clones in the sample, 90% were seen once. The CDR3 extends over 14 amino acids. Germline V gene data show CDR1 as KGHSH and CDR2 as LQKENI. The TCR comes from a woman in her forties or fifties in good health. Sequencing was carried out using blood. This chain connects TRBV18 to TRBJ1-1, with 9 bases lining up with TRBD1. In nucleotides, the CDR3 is TGTGCCAGCTCCCCACAGGGGGCTCAGACTGAAGCTTTCTTT. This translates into CASSPQGAQTEAFF.